What follows are 15 T cell receptor beta chains derived from one specimen sequenced in a study of monozygotic twins with cystic fibrosis. This table comes from immunoSEQ multiplex PCR, and its TCRdb copy is limited to in-frame clones, with some not included. The sample carries 36,000 or so clones, about 89% recorded once. The sample comprised blood. The origin of the receptors is a boy aged 2 to 10 with cystic fibrosis.

This clone was seen a handful of times. CDR3 protein: CASSPPSSVEQYF. The CDR3 bases are TGTGCCAGCTCACCACCTTCTTCAGTCGAGCAGTACTTC. The chain recombines TRBV18 with TRBJ2-7; unclear D gene. This CDR3 comprises 13 residues. The germline CDR1 and CDR2 sequences are KGHSH and LQKENI. V lost 0 bases, J lost 6 bases, and 9 bases lay in between.

The chain joins TRBV5-1 to TRBJ1-2, with no clear D. The CDR3 sequence is 14 residues long. CDR1 is SGHRS and CDR2 is YFSETQ in the germline V gene. Trimming cost V 0 bases and J 4 bases, with 10 bases left between them. CDR3 amino acids: CASSLGERPYGYTF. Here the CDR3 DNA reads TGCGCCAGCAGCTTGGGGGAGCGGCCCTATGGCTACACCTTC.

A single count supports this clone. The V call is TRBV10-3, the J call TRBJ1-4; 7 bases fit TRBD1. J gave up 5 bases and V 4 bases, and 4 bases lay outside the gene matches. The CDR3 consists of 14 residues. CDR1 is ENHRY and CDR2 is SYGVKD in the germline V gene. This CDR3 reads CAISGQGRNEKLFF. DNA for the CDR3: TGTGCCATCAGTGGACAGGGAAGAAATGAAAAACTGTTTTTT.

J is TRBJ1-4 and V is TRBV7-9; the match to TRBD1 covers 8 bases. Germline assignment: CDR1 SEHNR and CDR2 FQNEAQ (reference sequence). The CDR3 is 18 amino acids. With 0 bases clipped from V and 0 bases from J, the junction kept 6 bases outside the gene matches. CDR3 sequence: CASSLAQGALATNEKLFF. The DNA for the CDR3 is TGTGCCAGCAGCTTAGCGCAGGGGGCATTGGCAACTAATGAAAAACTGTTTTTT. Using reference TRBV7-9 and TRBJ1-4 for the parts outside the CDR3, the full variable domain is DTGVSQNPRHKITKRGQNVTFRCDPISEHNRLYWYRQTLGQGPEFLTYFQNEAQLEKSRLLSDRFSAERPKGSFSTLEIQRTEQGDSAMYLCASSLAQGALATNEKLFFGSGTQLSVL.

The J gene is TRBJ1-6, the V gene TRBV18; D might be TRBD1 (5 bases). This CDR3 spans 15 amino acids. Trimming shortened V by 3 bases and J by 10 bases, and 16 bases separated the two germline ends. Germline loops: CDR1 KGHSH, CDR2 LQKENI. In DNA form, the CDR3 reads TGTGCCAGCTCACCGAGCGGGAGTAAGGGGTCACCCCTCCACTTT. Translated: CASSPSGSKGSPLHF.

V and J are TRBV14 and TRBJ2-7, with TRBD1 as a possible D gene (6 bases). The germline V gene encodes CDR1 SGHDN and CDR2 FVKESK. Trimming took off 1 base at V and 2 bases at J, with 9 bases between the two ends. CDR3 length: 14 amino acids. The CDR3 bases are TGTGCCAGCAGCCAAGGGGACATAACCTACGAGCAGTACTTC. This sequence encodes CASSQGDITYEQYF.

As for this clone: One end of the junction is discordant with germline, which a read error may explain. The chain couples TRBV10-3 to TRBJ1-1; a possible D gene is TRBD1 (5 bases). The CDR3 consists of 13 residues. CDR1 is ENHRY and CDR2 is SYGVKD in the germline V gene. The CDR3 coding sequence is TGTGCCATCAGTAAGCAGGGTAACATTGAAGCTTTCTTT. As protein: CAISKQGNIEAFF.

The genes are TRBV9 and TRBJ1-3; D gene unclear. The ends were cut back, 0 bases at V and 0 bases at J, with 10 bases in the middle. There are 16 residues in the CDR3. Germline V lookup: CDR1 SGDLS, CDR2 YYNGEE. DNA of the CDR3: TGTGCCAGCAGCGTAGAAGTGGCTTCCTCTGGAAACACCATATATTTT. Its translation is CASSVEVASSGNTIYF.

In regard to this clone: An end of the junction does not agree with germline; a read error may underlie this. This chain joins TRBV5-1 and TRBJ2-3, with D possibly TRBD1 on 5 matching bases. From germline, CDR1 is SGHRS and CDR2 YFSETQ. This CDR3 region has 16 residues. The CDR3 nucleotides are TGCGCCAGCAGCTTGGATAGTAACGCGCCCACAGGTACGCAGTATTTT. Its protein is CASSLDSNAPTGTQYF.

The V and J genes are TRBV4-3 and TRBJ2-5; 7 bases agree with TRBD2. Germline V gene sequence: CDR1 LGHNA, CDR2 YSLEER. The CDR3 spans 11 residues. V trimming: 4 bases; J trimming: 10 bases; junction bases outside the gene matches: 3. CDR3 in amino acids: CASSLGGDQYF. The DNA of the CDR3 is TGCGCCAGCAGCCTTGGGGGGGACCAGTACTTC.

This chain uses TRBV27 with TRBJ1-1; 7 positions agree with TRBD1. The CDR3 has 13 residues. The J segment lost 4 bases and the V segment lost 3 bases, leaving 2 bases of the junction unmatched. The germline CDR1 and CDR2 sequences are MNHEY and SMNVEV (reference sequence). CDR3 protein: CASSFRGSTEAFF. DNA for the CDR3: TGTGCCAGCAGTTTCAGGGGGAGCACTGAAGCTTTCTTT.

This clone was seen just once. V is TRBV11-2 and J is TRBJ1-1; TRBD1 might be the D (6 bases). There are 16 residues in the CDR3. Germline V CDR1 and CDR2: SGHAT, FQNNGV. With 2 bases removed from V and 7 bases from J, the gap between germline ends came to 20 bases. CDR3 sequence: CASSLRGTAGVDEAFF. CDR3 bases: TGTGCCAGCAGCTTAAGGGGTACGGCAGGGGTGGATGAAGCTTTCTTT.

J is TRBJ1-1 and V is TRBV28; D is uncertain. The V end lost 8 bases, the J end lost 3 bases, and 7 bases lay between the germline ends. Germline V lookup: CDR1 MDHEN, CDR2 SYDVKM. The CDR3 is made up of 11 amino acids. Written as DNA, the CDR3 is TGTGCCAGCCTAGGACACACTGAAGCTTTCTTT. As protein: CASLGHTEAFF.

J is TRBJ2-2 and V is TRBV5-1; TRBD2 might be the D (5 bases). Germline lookup yields CDR1 SGHRS and CDR2 YFSETQ. The CDR3 consists of 16 residues. The V end lost 4 bases, the J end lost 3 bases, and 16 bases lay between the germline ends. The CDR3 DNA follows: TGCGCCAGCAGCCTCCCCGCGGGCTTGTACACCGGGGAGCTGTTTTTT. It encodes CASSLPAGLYTGELFF.

The count of this clone is one. This chain links TRBV15 with TRBJ1-4; D gene unclear. V lost 0 bases and J lost 8, with 7 bases in between. Germline V gene data show CDR1 as LNHNV and CDR2 as YYDKDF (reference sequence). The CDR3 has 13 residues. The CDR3 DNA follows: TGTGCCACCAGCAGAGATCAAGCCGAAAAACTGTTTTTT. It is translated as CATSRDQAEKLFF.